What follows are 18 T cell receptor beta chains derived from one specimen sequenced in a study of blood T cell repertoires in COVID-19. Sequenced by immunoSEQ multiplex PCR; TCRdb stores in-frame clones only, minus some. The sample holds 210,000 or so clones; around 81% are singletons and the top ten take under 4.5%. Material: PBMCs or T cells enriched from blood (not recorded which). The receptors were gathered from a man under 40 with acute COVID-19.

This clone was recorded a few times. The chain employs TRBV19 and TRBJ2-3; possibly TRBD2 for D (7 bases). The ends were cut back, 5 bases at V and 4 bases at J, with 16 bases in the middle. CDR3 size: 15 residues. CDR1 is LNHDA, CDR2 SQIVND, per germline (reference sequence). CDR3: CASSYGGGLADTQYF. Written as DNA, the CDR3 is TGTGCCAGTAGTTATGGGGGGGGGCTTGCAGATACGCAGTATTTT.

This sequence joins TRBV5-5 and TRBJ2-1, with TRBD1 matching over 7 bases. Per the germline V gene, CDR1 is SGHKS and CDR2 is YYEKEE (reference sequence). With 0 bases clipped from V and 8 bases from J, the junction kept 2 bases outside the gene matches. The CDR3 length is 13 residues. The CDR3 region is CASSLEGAHEQFF. Here the CDR3 DNA reads TGTGCCAGCAGCTTGGAGGGGGCACATGAGCAGTTCTTC.

The J gene is TRBJ1-6, the V gene TRBV6-5; D not certain. Trimming shortened V by 6 bases and J by 3 bases, and 9 bases separated the two germline ends. This CDR3 comprises 14 residues. Germline CDR1 is MNHEY and CDR2 is SVGAGI. The CDR3 here is CASRTGDYNSPLHF. CDR3 nucleotide sequence: TGTGCCAGCAGGACCGGGGACTATAATTCACCCCTCCACTTT.

The chain couples TRBV5-6 to TRBJ2-7; weak D call: TRBD2 (6 bases). CDR3 size: 15 residues. Per germline, CDR1 SGHDT and CDR2 YYEEEE. The germline V and J ends were trimmed by 1 base and 6 bases, with 17 bases remaining between them. This chain's CDR3 is CASSLYFGTAFEQYF. The CDR3 DNA sequence: TGTGCCAGCAGCTTGTATTTTGGGACTGCCTTCGAGCAGTACTTC.

V and J are TRBV6-5 and TRBJ1-3; no reliable D call. V was trimmed by 11 bases and J by 8 bases, leaving 19 bases between them. The germline CDR1 and CDR2 sequences are MNHEY and SVGAGI. The length of the CDR3 is 13 residues. The CDR3 reads CAGTREGVDTIYF. The CDR3 nucleotides are TGTGCCGGTACCCGTGAGGGCGTGGACACCATATATTTT.

This clone showed up just a few times. The V and J genes are TRBV24-1 and TRBJ1-2; 10 positions match TRBD1. V lost 9 bases to trimming and J lost 0 bases; unmatched junction nucleotides: 6. CDR1 is KGHDR and CDR2 is SFDVKD in the germline V gene. The CDR3 covers 15 residues. The CDR3 DNA reads TGTGCCACCGGGGGACAGGGGCTTACTAACTATGGCTACACCTTC. Residues: CATGGQGLTNYGYTF.

This clone was recorded once. This rearrangement joins TRBV28 to TRBJ1-4, with 7 bases matching TRBD1. This CDR3 is 16 amino acids long. V dropped 4 bases and J dropped 4; count of bases not matched to a gene: 9. CDR1 is MDHEN and CDR2 is SYDVKM in the germline V gene. CDR3 in DNA: TGTGCCAGCAGTTATGCGGGACAGCCTTTTAATGAAAAACTGTTTTTT. Its protein product is CASSYAGQPFNEKLFF.

The chain has TRBV12-3 or TRBV12-4 and TRBJ2-7; a possible D gene is TRBD2 (6 bases). Trimming removed 2 bases at V and 6 bases at J, with 11 bases between. This CDR3 comprises 13 residues. CDR3 sequence: CASSLTGGLEQYF. CDR3 DNA sequence: TGTGCCAGCAGTTTAACTGGGGGACTCGAGCAGTACTTC.

The genes are TRBV28 and TRBJ1-1; 8 nucleotides agree with TRBD1. In germline, CDR1 is MDHEN, CDR2 SYDVKM. The CDR3 covers 14 residues. Losses at the gene ends were 5 bases for V and 3 bases for J; bases not matched to a gene: 5. Written as DNA, the CDR3 is TGTGCCAGCAGTCGAGGGACAGGTTACACTGAAGCTTTCTTT. Its protein is CASSRGTGYTEAFF.

V and J are TRBV7-3 and TRBJ1-1, with 8 positions matching TRBD1. Germline lookup yields CDR1 SGHTA and CDR2 FQGTGA. This CDR3 contains 15 residues. V trimming: 4 bases; J trimming: 3 bases; junction bases outside the gene matches: 7. The CDR3 DNA sequence: TGTGCCAGCAGCTCCTCGGGACAGGCTCACACTGAAGCTTTCTTT. Its translation is CASSSSGQAHTEAFF.

This chain uses TRBV2 with TRBJ2-7, with D perhaps TRBD1 (5 bases). V was trimmed by 3 bases and J by 7 bases, leaving 16 bases between them. The CDR3 spans 14 residues. Germline V gene data show CDR1 as SNHLY and CDR2 as FYNNEI. Here the CDR3 reads CASSEILGLGEQYF. The CDR3 region has the DNA TGTGCCAGCAGTGAGATTTTGGGGCTCGGGGAGCAGTACTTC.

Turning to this clone: One end of the junction fails to match germline, which may point to a read error. The genes are TRBV27 and TRBJ1-5; TRBD1 is a possible D gene (6 bases). The CDR3 is 15 amino acids. Per germline, CDR1 MNHEY and CDR2 SMNVEV (reference sequence). The CDR3 here is CASTLRGYSNQPQHF. CDR3 nucleotide sequence: TGTGCCAGCACTTTAAGGGGGTATAGCAATCAGCCCCAGCATTTT.

V gene TRBV7-7 combines with J gene TRBJ2-5; 10 bases map to TRBD2. Germline values: CDR1 SSHAT, CDR2 FNYEAQ (reference sequence). Germline trimming cut 5 bases from V and 4 bases from J; bases unmatched to any gene: 7. The CDR3 sequence is 15 residues long. The CDR3: CASSRSGGALETQYF. DNA for the CDR3: TGTGCCAGCAGCCGCAGCGGGGGGGCCCTAGAGACCCAGTACTTC.

J is TRBJ1-4 and V is TRBV6-5; weak D call: TRBD1 (5 bases). The CDR3 spans 14 residues. The V and J ends lost 7 bases and 7 bases respectively, with 16 bases between them. Germline lookup yields CDR1 MNHEY and CDR2 SVGAGI. CDR3: CASMQGVTAEKLFF. The CDR3 DNA follows: TGTGCCAGCATGCAGGGCGTTACGGCTGAAAAACTGTTTTTT.

This clone was seen a few times. The V gene is TRBV24-1, the J gene TRBJ2-5, with 7 bases fitting TRBD2. The V gene end was trimmed by 0 bases and the J gene end by 1 base; junction bases not matched to a gene: 7. The germline CDR1 and CDR2 sequences are KGHDR and SFDVKD. The CDR3 extends over 17 amino acids. CDR3 nucleotide sequence: TGTGCCACCAGTGATTTGGGGTCTAGCGGATTCCAAGAGACCCAGTACTTC. Translation: CATSDLGSSGFQETQYF.

V usage is TRBV15 and J usage is TRBJ2-3, with D possibly TRBD2 on 6 matching bases. Germline V lookup: CDR1 LNHNV, CDR2 YYDKDF (reference sequence). V was pared by 1 base and J by 3 bases, with 17 bases between. The CDR3 is made up of 17 amino acids. CDR3 nucleotides: TGTGCCACCAGCAGAGGGGTAGCTAATCGGGGGACAGATACGCAGTATTTT. Encoded protein: CATSRGVANRGTDTQYF.

The V and J genes are TRBV5-5 and TRBJ2-2; D might be TRBD1 (5 bases). Trimming removed 5 bases at V and 4 bases at J, with 12 bases between. This CDR3 contains 14 residues. Germline CDR1 SGHKS, CDR2 YYEKEE (reference sequence). As DNA, the CDR3 is TGTGCCAGCAGGGTCCAGGGAAGCACCGGGGAGCTGTTTTTT. Translated: CASRVQGSTGELFF.

This clone was detected ten times or more. The chain joins TRBV6-5 to TRBJ2-7, with D tentatively TRBD2 (5 bases). The CDR3 has 13 amino acids. Germline loops: CDR1 MNHEY, CDR2 SVGAGI. The V end lost 7 bases, the J end lost 2 bases, and 12 bases lay between the germline ends. CDR3 amino acids: CASTRAVTYEQYF. The CDR3 DNA is TGTGCCAGCACGAGGGCGGTGACCTACGAGCAGTACTTC.